The rows below give T cell receptor beta chains drawn from one sample of a study of T cell repertoires in cytomegalovirus infection. TCRdb ran MiXCR on the reads and lists one entry per CDR3 protein. The data contain about 920,000 distinct CDR3 sequences, roughly 30% of them seen just once; the ten biggest clones take up roughly 13%. No antigens are known for them. The material sequenced was cultured CD8+ T cells from PBMCs, taken from culture after CMV antigen stimulation. These receptors were taken from a human donor in good health (CMV status not recorded). Some clones in this sample may be carry-over from other donors' samples. The CDR3 runs from the conserved cysteine through the conserved F or W. D genes are given only for firm matches. Clone size is not always given. Where it is, it says once, few, many or a class for expanded clones.

abundance: few
v_gene: TRBV7-8
d_gene: NA
j_gene: TRBJ1-2
CDR3aa: CASSPRSRNYGYTF
CDR3nt: TGTGCCAGCAGCCCGAGAAGTCGTAACTATGGCTACACCTTC

abundance: few
v_gene: TRBV7-8
d_gene: NA
j_gene: TRBJ2-2
CDR3aa: CASSFFTNTGELFF
CDR3nt: TGTGCCAGCAGCTTCTTTACGAACACCGGGGAGCTGTTTTTT

abundance: few
v_gene: TRBV7-8
d_gene: NA
j_gene: TRBJ1-2
CDR3aa: CASSLESTVYGYTF
CDR3nt: TGTGCCAGCAGCTTAGAGTCAACGGTATATGGCTACACCTTC

abundance: few
v_gene: TRBV19
d_gene: TRBD1
j_gene: TRBJ2-7
CDR3aa: CASSIRTGSYEQYF
CDR3nt: TGTGCCAGTAGTATCAGGACAGGTTCCTACGAGCAGTACTTC

abundance: few
v_gene: TRBV4-1
d_gene: NA
j_gene: TRBJ2-1
CDR3aa: CASSQETVGNEQFF
CDR3nt: TGCGCCAGCAGCCAGGAGACTGTAGGGAATGAGCAGTTCTTC

abundance: few
v_gene: TRBV15
d_gene: NA
j_gene: TRBJ2-6
CDR3aa: CATSTRRDRVSGANVLTF
CDR3nt: TGTGCCACCAGCACGAGGAGGGACAGAGTCTCTGGGGCCAACGTCCTGACTTTC

abundance: few
v_gene: TRBV19
d_gene: NA
j_gene: TRBJ2-1
CDR3aa: CASSEGRSSYNEQFF
CDR3nt: TGTGCCAGTAGTGAGGGACGGAGCTCCTACAATGAGCAGTTCTTC

abundance: NA
v_gene: TRBV7-9
d_gene: NA
j_gene: TRBJ2-7
CDR3aa: CASSLAAGDYEQYF
CDR3nt: TGTGCCAGCAGCTTAGCGGCAGGGGACTACGAGCAGTACTTC

abundance: few
v_gene: TRBV29-1
d_gene: NA
j_gene: TRBJ2-1
CDR3aa: CSGKVAGNEQFF
CDR3nt: TGCAGCGGCAAAGTTGCGGGGAATGAGCAGTTCTTC

abundance: few
v_gene: TRBV19
d_gene: TRBD2
j_gene: TRBJ2-2
CDR3aa: CASSPTSGGPGELFF
CDR3nt: TGTGCCAGTAGCCCGACTAGCGGGGGTCCCGGGGAGCTGTTTTTT

abundance: many
v_gene: TRBV7-6
d_gene: NA
j_gene: TRBJ1-2
CDR3aa: CASSPPPFSGRQIYTF
CDR3nt: TGTGCCAGCAGCCCACCCCCGTTTTCCGGGAGACAGATCTACACCTTC

abundance: many
v_gene: TRBV25-1
d_gene: NA
j_gene: TRBJ2-1
CDR3aa: CASSRPRAENEQFF
CDR3nt: TGTGCCAGCAGTCGGCCCAGGGCAGAGAATGAGCAGTTCTTC

abundance: NA
v_gene: TRBV2
d_gene: TRBD1
j_gene: TRBJ2-2
CDR3aa: CARQGLTGELFF
CDR3nt: TGTGCCCGACAGGGTTTAACCGGGGAGCTGTTTTTT

abundance: NA
v_gene: TRBV4-2
d_gene: NA
j_gene: TRBJ1-6
CDR3aa: CASSQLWGGEPNIGSPLHF
CDR3nt: TGTGCCAGCAGCCAGCTATGGGGGGGCGAACCCAATATAGGTTCACCCCTCCACTTT

abundance: many
v_gene: TRBV7-2
d_gene: NA
j_gene: TRBJ1-6
CDR3aa: CASSLEMGGSPLHF
CDR3nt: TGTGCCAGCAGCTTAGAAATGGGGGGTTCACCCCTCCACTTT

abundance: few
v_gene: TRBV5-4
d_gene: NA
j_gene: TRBJ2-1
CDR3aa: CASSFPWAGVDNEQFF
CDR3nt: TGTGCCAGCAGCTTCCCCTGGGCAGGGGTGGACAATGAGCAGTTCTTC